A selection of T cell receptor beta chains follows, all from one sample in a study of long-term antiretroviral therapy in people with HIV. The method was immunoSEQ multiplex PCR; TCRdb's version includes in-frame clones alone and lacks a portion of them. The table lists 20,000 to 25,000 clones, roughly 85% of them singletons. This specimen was unsorted PBMCs, taken 4.1 years after starting antiretroviral therapy. The receptors originated from a woman between 40 and 50 years old with HIV. Each CDR3 is given with its conserved first and last residue. D genes are given only for firm matches. Clone sizes are given selectively: once, few, many, or a class where the clone is expanded.

v_call,clone_size,d_call,j_call,cdr3_aa,cdr3_nt
TRBV27,.,TRBD2,TRBJ2-3,CASSLFGSRLAGVGQADTQYF,TGTGCCAGCAGTTTATTTGGGTCTCGGCTAGCGGGAGTAGGGCAAGCAGATACGCAGTATTTT
TRBV4-2,.,.,TRBJ2-7,CASSQGSYEQYF,TGTGCCAGCAGCCAAGGATCCTACGAGCAGTACTTC
TRBV18,.,TRBD2,TRBJ2-3,CASSPGLAETYTQYF,TGTGCCAGCTCACCGGGACTAGCGGAAACTTATACGCAGTATTTT
TRBV7-9,few,.,TRBJ2-3,CASSRTSTDTQYF,TGTGCCAGCAGCCGGACCAGCACAGATACGCAGTATTTT
TRBV6-6,.,.,TRBJ1-1,CASSLQGITEAFF,TGTGCCAGCAGTCTCCAGGGGATCACTGAAGCTTTCTTT
TRBV12-2,.,.,TRBJ2-1,CASRLAADRGSYNEQFF,TGTGCAAGTCGCTTAGCTGCGGACAGAGGCTCCTACAATGAGCAGTTCTTC
TRBV19,few,.,TRBJ2-3,CASRQGGTDTQYF,TGTGCCAGTAGGCAGGGGGGGACAGATACGCAGTATTTT
TRBV27,.,.,TRBJ1-5,CASSAQSYSNQPQHF,TGTGCCAGCAGCGCGCAATCGTATAGCAATCAGCCCCAGCATTTT
TRBV19,.,TRBD1,TRBJ2-7,CASSSSNRGRDRRYEQYF,TGTGCCAGTAGTTCTTCCAACCGGGGTCGGGACAGAAGATACGAGCAGTACTTC
TRBV6-1,.,.,TRBJ1-2,CASSTSRGYGYTF,TGTGCCAGCAGTACGTCCAGGGGATATGGCTACACCTTC
TRBV11-2,.,TRBD2,TRBJ2-3,CANSIAGGADTQYF,TGTGCCAACTCCATAGCGGGAGGGGCAGATACGCAGTATTTT